The rows below give T cell receptor beta chains drawn from one sample of a study of long-term antiretroviral therapy in people with HIV. Here immunoSEQ multiplex PCR was the method, and the copy in TCRdb shows in-frame clones only, minus some. This sample carries about 48,000 clones, about 80% of them seen once, and the ten largest clones take around 3.2%. The sample consisted of unsorted PBMCs, taken 0.8 years after starting antiretroviral therapy. The receptors were sampled from a woman aged 18-29 years with HIV. CDR3s include the opening cysteine and the closing phenylalanine or tryptophan. Each record gives: V gene, J gene, D gene, clone size, CDR3 protein, CDR3 DNA. The D gene is left open where the match is weak. Some rows have no size entry. The others give once, few or many, or a class for an expanded clone.

>TRBV10-3|TRBJ1-5|NA|NA
CAISEFGLNSNQPQHF
TGTGCCATCAGTGAGTTTGGACTCAATAGCAATCAGCCCCAGCATTTT
>TRBV9|TRBJ1-4|NA|NA
CASSGGGKLFF
TGTGCCAGCAGCGGGGGGGGAAAACTGTTTTTT
>TRBV6-5|TRBJ2-7|NA|NA
CASSYSQSTGSYEQYF
TGTGCCAGCAGTTACTCGCAGAGTACAGGGTCCTACGAGCAGTACTTC
>TRBV7-3|TRBJ2-7|NA|NA
CASSSHQQGPYEQYF
TGTGCCAGCAGCTCCCACCAACAGGGCCCCTACGAGCAGTACTTC
>TRBV27|TRBJ2-7|TRBD1|once
CASSTGGVRYEQYF
TGTGCCAGCAGTACAGGGGGCGTCCGGTACGAGCAGTACTTC
>TRBV4-3|TRBJ1-1|NA|NA
CASSQVGPASTTEAFF
TGCGCCAGCAGCCAAGTGGGACCAGCCAGCACCACTGAAGCTTTCTTT
>TRBV28|TRBJ1-5|TRBD1|NA
CASSSGGSQPQHF
TGTGCCAGCAGTTCAGGGGGCAGTCAGCCCCAGCATTTT
>TRBV2|TRBJ2-5|NA|NA
CASRRETAPETQYF
TGTGCCAGCAGAAGGGAGACAGCCCCGGAGACCCAGTACTTC
>TRBV7-9|TRBJ2-7|TRBD2|few
CASSLLGAGGMSAYEQYF
TGTGCCAGCAGCTTACTAGGAGCGGGAGGGATGTCCGCCTACGAGCAGTACTTC
>TRBV28|TRBJ1-1|NA|NA
CASSSRTEAFF
TGTGCCAGCAGTTCCCGCACTGAAGCTTTCTTT
>TRBV7-6|TRBJ2-7|NA|NA
CASSFGVYEQYF
TGTGCCAGCAGCTTTGGGGTCTACGAGCAGTACTTC
>TRBV11-1|TRBJ2-3|NA|NA
CASSLKGGFSTDTQYF
TGTGCCAGCAGCTTGAAAGGGGGGTTCAGCACAGATACGCAGTATTTT
>TRBV10-3|TRBJ2-1|NA|few
CAISETREVQSSYNEQFF
TGTGCCATCAGTGAAACGAGGGAAGTCCAGAGCTCCTACAATGAGCAGTTCTTC
>TRBV7-9|TRBJ2-3|TRBD2|NA
CASSPGLAGGTDTQYF
TGTGCCAGCAGCCCTGGACTAGCGGGAGGGACAGATACGCAGTATTTT
>TRBV6-6|TRBJ2-7|TRBD2|NA
CASTNRVAGHFGEQYF
TGTGCCAGCACCAATCGAGTAGCGGGCCACTTCGGCGAGCAGTACTTC
>TRBV7-2|TRBJ1-2|NA|NA
CASSFAGHEALDFAGYTF
TGTGCCAGCAGCTTCGCAGGACACGAAGCTTTGGATTTTGCAGGCTACACCTTC
>TRBV7-8|TRBJ1-2|TRBD1|NA
CASSFGTDFYGYTF
TGTGCCAGCAGCTTCGGGACAGACTTTTATGGCTACACCTTC
>TRBV2|TRBJ2-7|NA|NA
CASRGTPTYEQYF
TGTGCCAGCAGGGGGACACCGACCTACGAGCAGTACTTC
>TRBV5-5|TRBJ1-5|TRBD1|NA
CASSFDRGRNQPQHF
TGTGCCAGCAGCTTCGACAGGGGCCGCAATCAGCCCCAGCATTTT
>TRBV7-3|TRBJ1-4|NA|few
CASSYGSGEKLFF
TGTGCCAGCAGCTATGGCTCGGGAGAAAAACTGTTTTTT
>TRBV28|TRBJ2-1|TRBD2|NA
CASSWAGTSGRASDEQFF
TGTGCCAGCAGTTGGGCCGGGACTAGCGGGAGGGCCTCGGATGAGCAGTTCTTC
>TRBV27|TRBJ1-3|NA|NA
CASSLLGHPTSGNTIYF
TGTGCCAGCAGTTTATTGGGACACCCGACCTCTGGAAACACCATATATTTT
>TRBV28|TRBJ2-2|NA|few
CASSWDTGELFF
TGTGCCAGCAGTTGGGACACCGGGGAGCTGTTTTTT
>TRBV7-9|TRBJ1-5|TRBD1|NA
CASSRGTVDQPQHF
TGTGCCAGCAGCCGCGGGACAGTCGATCAGCCCCAGCATTTT
>TRBV7-2|TRBJ2-7|NA|NA
CASSLRRQNYEQYF
TGTGCCAGCAGCTTAAGGCGCCAGAACTACGAGCAGTACTTC
>TRBV5-1|TRBJ1-1|NA|NA
CASNDSPNTEAFF
TGCGCCAGCAACGACAGCCCGAACACTGAAGCTTTCTTT
>TRBV5-1|TRBJ1-2|NA|NA
CASSLTADSNYGYTF
TGCGCCAGCAGCTTGACAGCTGATTCAAACTATGGCTACACCTTC
>TRBV2|TRBJ1-1|NA|NA
CASKASRGGLNTEAFF
TGTGCCAGCAAGGCCTCCCGGGGGGGCCTGAACACTGAAGCTTTCTTT
>TRBV27|TRBJ2-7|NA|NA
CASSLLPAGQRTYEQYF
TGTGCCAGCAGTCTACTCCCAGCGGGCCAAAGGACCTACGAGCAGTACTTC
>TRBV11-2|TRBJ2-5|TRBD2|NA
CASSSTTGGALGETQYF
TGTGCCAGCAGCTCCACCACGGGGGGGGCTTTGGGAGAGACCCAGTACTTC
>TRBV27|TRBJ2-1|NA|NA
CASSRGNNEQFF
TGTGCCAGCAGCCGGGGAAACAATGAGCAGTTCTTC
>TRBV9|TRBJ2-2|NA|NA
CASSPQTGNTGELFF
TGTGCCAGCAGCCCTCAGACAGGGAACACCGGGGAGCTGTTTTTT
>TRBV14|TRBJ2-1|TRBD2|NA
CASSQDLGLAGLSSYNEQFF
TGTGCCAGCAGCCAAGATCTAGGACTAGCGGGGCTTAGCTCCTACAATGAGCAGTTCTTC
>TRBV28|TRBJ2-5|NA|NA
CASSLTQETQYF
TGTGCCAGCAGTCTAACACAAGAGACCCAGTACTTC
>TRBV21-1|TRBJ1-5|NA|few
CASSNPGGYQPQHF
TGTGCCAGCAGCAATCCCGGAGGGTACCAGCCCCAGCATTTT
>TRBV5-1|TRBJ2-3|NA|NA
CASSLAFGSTDTQYF
TGCGCCAGCAGCTTGGCCTTCGGGAGCACAGATACGCAGTATTTT
>TRBV9|TRBJ2-2|TRBD1|NA
CASRQGATFGTGELFF
TGTGCCAGCCGACAGGGGGCGACGTTTGGGACCGGGGAGCTGTTTTTT
>TRBV4-3|TRBJ1-2|TRBD1|NA
CASSQVRGSNYGYTF
TGCGCCAGCAGCCAAGTCAGGGGGTCTAACTATGGCTACACCTTC
>TRBV4-3|TRBJ2-1|NA|NA
CASSQDRLFGQFF
TGCGCCAGCAGCCAAGATCGGTTGTTTGGGCAGTTCTTC
>TRBV7-6|TRBJ2-3|NA|once
CASSSRQRNTDTQYF
TGTGCCAGCAGCTCCCGCCAGAGAAACACAGATACGCAGTATTTT
>TRBV13|TRBJ2-2|NA|NA
CASSLGTGELFF
TGTGCCAGCAGCTTAGGCACCGGGGAGCTGTTTTTT
>TRBV28|TRBJ2-1|TRBD2|NA
CASSLGGGLSNEQFF
TGTGCCAGCAGTTTAGGGGGGGGACTATCGAATGAGCAGTTCTTC
>TRBV27|TRBJ2-1|NA|NA
CASRRGYNEQFF
TGTGCCAGCAGACGGGGATACAATGAGCAGTTCTTC
>TRBV10-3|TRBJ2-1|TRBD1|NA
CAISGSPGQEESEQFF
TGTGCCATCAGTGGCTCCCCCGGACAGGAGGAGAGTGAGCAGTTCTTC
>TRBV6-1|TRBJ2-7|NA|NA
CASSWIYEQYF
TGTGCCAGCAGTTGGATCTACGAGCAGTACTTC
>TRBV5-1|TRBJ2-7|TRBD1|NA
CASSLGRGRAEQYF
TGCGCCAGCAGCTTGGGCAGGGGGCGAGCCGAGCAGTACTTC
>TRBV7-2|TRBJ2-7|NA|NA
CASSLVALEQYF
TGTGCCAGCAGCTTAGTAGCGCTCGAGCAGTACTTC
>TRBV28|TRBJ1-1|NA|NA
CASSLSSWGPEAFF
TGTGCCAGCAGTTTGAGTAGTTGGGGCCCCGAAGCTTTCTTT
>TRBV7-9|TRBJ2-3|NA|once
CASSLGPPTGTTQYF
TGTGCCAGCAGCTTAGGGCCCCCAACAGGGACAACGCAGTATTTT
>TRBV27|TRBJ1-1|NA|NA
CASSLGSKAFF
TGTGCCAGCAGTCTGGGGTCCAAAGCTTTCTTT
>TRBV11-3|TRBJ1-1|NA|NA
CASSRSNTEAFF
TGTGCCAGCAGCCGATCAAACACTGAAGCTTTCTTT
>TRBV11-2|TRBJ2-1|TRBD2|once
CASSLARLAGNYNEQFF
TGTGCCAGCAGCTTAGCCCGACTAGCGGGGAACTACAATGAGCAGTTCTTC
>TRBV4-3|TRBJ2-5|NA|once
CASSQELRSAETQYF
TGCGCCAGCAGCCAAGAGTTGCGGAGCGCGGAGACCCAGTACTTC
>TRBV6-6|TRBJ2-2|NA|NA
CASSYSPNTGELFF
TGTGCCAGCAGTTACTCACCCAACACCGGGGAGCTGTTTTTT
>TRBV9|TRBJ2-7|TRBD2|NA
CASSAGPGLAGNEQYF
TGTGCCAGCAGCGCTGGCCCGGGACTAGCGGGAAACGAGCAGTACTTC
>TRBV19|TRBJ2-4|NA|NA
CASKEEGDQAKNIQYF
TGTGCCAGTAAAGAGGAGGGGGATCAGGCCAAAAACATTCAGTACTTC
>TRBV5-4|TRBJ1-1|NA|NA
CASSLDESTEAFF
TGTGCCAGCAGCTTGGATGAATCCACTGAAGCTTTCTTT
>TRBV29-1|TRBJ2-7|NA|NA
CSVVSVSYYQYF
TGCAGCGTTGTTAGTGTTTCCTACTACCAGTACTTC
>TRBV28|TRBJ1-3|NA|NA
CASSLRGVGNTIYF
TGTGCCAGCAGTTTAAGAGGGGTAGGAAACACCATATATTTT